The next 13 T cell receptor beta chains were all read from a single sample in a study of T cell responses to AZD1222 COVID-19 vaccine (dated by TCRdb to the early 2020s). Library preparation employed the immunoSEQ multiplex PCR assay. The clones in this table, taken by TCRdb from immuneACCESS, are in-frame only. Not every clone is retained; where verified, under half of the shortfall comes from an unresolved V gene, and the cause of the rest is unknown. The sample table contains over 50,000 clones; only one count was recorded for around 84% of them. Over 20% of the sample is held by the ten biggest clonotypes. The time point label, as the study defines it: baseline before first vaccination. This specimen was peripheral blood, taken on day 0 of AZD1222 vaccination. These receptors all come from an adult in good health.

The J gene is TRBJ2-3, the V gene TRBV7-2; perhaps TRBD1 as D (7 bases). Deletions cut 5 bases from V and 6 bases from J, with 18 bases between. CDR1 SGHTA and CDR2 FQGNSA come from the germline V gene. The CDR3 is made up of 15 amino acids. The CDR3 DNA sequence: TGTGCCAGCAGCGGGGGCCAGGGGGGTTATGATACGCAGTATTTT. It yields the protein CASSGGQGGYDTQYF.

V is TRBV18 and J is TRBJ1-5, with a possible D match to TRBD1 (6 bases). Germline CDR1 reads KGHSH; CDR2 reads LQKENI. V lost 3 bases to trimming and J lost 7 bases, with 13 bases between them. This CDR3 is 14 amino acids long. CDR3 in DNA: TGTGCCAGCTCACCCCTCCCTGGGGGCCAGCCCCAGCATTTT. Residues: CASSPLPGGQPQHF.

The chain is built from TRBV28 and TRBJ2-3; a weak D match, TRBD1 (6 bases). This CDR3 has 13 amino acids. Germline V gives CDR1 MDHEN, CDR2 SYDVKM. Trimming removed 7 bases at V and 11 bases at J, with 19 bases between. CDR3: CASTLSRGWGQYF. The CDR3 DNA reads TGTGCCAGCACTCTATCCAGGGGCTGGGGGCAGTATTTT.

The rearrangement links TRBV4-1 to TRBJ1-2; D not certain. Trimming pared 4 bases from V and 3 bases from J, leaving 18 bases between. The CDR3 is 16 amino acids. CDR1 is MGHRA, CDR2 YSYEKL, per germline. The CDR3 sequence is CASSPSLGPVDYGYTF. CDR3 nucleotide sequence: TGCGCCAGCAGCCCTTCGTTAGGGCCGGTGGACTATGGCTACACCTTC.

The chain employs TRBV5-1 and TRBJ2-1; 9 bases fit TRBD2. CDR1 SGHRS and CDR2 YFSETQ come from the germline V gene. The CDR3 is 17 amino acids. J was trimmed by 0 bases and V by 3 bases; bases with no gene match: 7. This chain's CDR3 is CASSSAGGGSSYNEQFF. DNA for the CDR3: TGCGCCAGCAGCTCAGCGGGAGGTGGGAGCTCCTACAATGAGCAGTTCTTC.

This chain joins TRBV7-2 and TRBJ1-2; D is unclear. This CDR3 comprises 14 residues. Germline CDR1 reads SGHTA; CDR2 reads FQGNSA. Trimming took off 7 bases at V and 2 bases at J, with 14 bases between the two ends. CDR3: CASTSPTLNYGYTF. The CDR3 bases are TGTGCCAGCACCTCTCCGACGTTGAACTATGGCTACACCTTC.

The chain recombines TRBV7-6 with TRBJ1-3; D may be TRBD1 (6 bases). The CDR3 is 16 residues long. V lost 0 bases, J lost 2 bases, and 11 bases lay in between. Germline assignment: CDR1 SGHVS and CDR2 FNYEAQ. The CDR3 loop is CASSLAAGATGNTIYF. Here the CDR3 DNA reads TGTGCCAGCAGCTTAGCGGCGGGGGCAACTGGAAACACCATATATTTT.

A single count supports this clone. The gene calls are TRBV2 and TRBJ2-1, with TRBD1 matching 9 bases. CDR1 is SNHLY, CDR2 FYNNEI, per germline. The CDR3 is 13 amino acids. J lost 15 bases, V lost 6 bases, and 12 bases had no gene match. The CDR3 loop reads CASRGQGDIRWFF. The CDR3 DNA follows: TGTGCCAGCAGGGGACAGGGAGACATACGATGGTTCTTC.

J is TRBJ2-7 and V is TRBV3-1 (or the pseudogene TRBV3-2), with no clear D. Germline V gives CDR1 LGHDT, CDR2 YNNKEL (reference sequence). The length of the CDR3 is 14 residues. V lost 0 bases, J lost 2 bases, and 8 bases lay in between. In DNA form, the CDR3 reads TGTGCCAGCAGCCAAGATATAGTTACCTACGAGCAGTACTTC. As protein: CASSQDIVTYEQYF.

The chain couples TRBV20-1 to TRBJ2-7; D is ambiguous. CDR1 and CDR2 from the germline V gene are DFQATT and SNEGSKA (reference sequence). The CDR3 is 13 residues long. V lost 3 bases to trimming and J lost 2 bases, with 11 bases between them. DNA for the CDR3: TGCAGTGCTAGTGGGCTAACCCCCTACGAGCAGTACTTC. Encoded protein: CSASGLTPYEQYF.

This clone was seen a handful of times. J is TRBJ1-1 and V is TRBV19, with D possibly TRBD1 on 5 matching bases. V was cut by 7 bases and J by 0 bases, with 12 bases left in between. The CDR3 loop spans 14 amino acids. Germline V gives CDR1 LNHDA, CDR2 SQIVND (reference sequence). CDR3 sequence: CASTPGRLNTEAFF. The CDR3 DNA reads TGTGCCAGTACCCCGGGACGGCTGAACACTGAAGCTTTCTTT.

The gene calls are TRBV24-1 and TRBJ2-3, with 15 bases aligning to TRBD2. The CDR3 loop spans 19 amino acids. CDR1 is KGHDR and CDR2 is SFDVKD in the germline V gene. V shed 4 bases and J 2 bases; nucleotides not matched to a gene: 9. The CDR3: CATSDLPGLAGGDTDTQYF. In DNA, the CDR3 is TGTGCCACCAGTGACTTACCGGGACTAGCGGGAGGAGACACAGATACGCAGTATTTT.

The chain couples TRBV28 to TRBJ2-6; 7 bases agree with TRBD1. Germline assignment: CDR1 MDHEN and CDR2 SYDVKM. The junction had 8 bases not matched to a gene; V was cut back by 6 bases and J by 0 bases. The CDR3 extends over 17 amino acids. Written as DNA, the CDR3 is TGTGCCAGCAGCCGAGGACAGGTGATCTCTGGGGCCAACGTCCTGACTTTC. This translates into CASSRGQVISGANVLTF.